The TCR beta chain under discussion was sequenced for a study of CD8 T cells in Susac syndrome. It was with random hexamers that about 0.45 to 1 ug RNA was reverse transcribed. In TCRdb, the immunoSEQ multiplex PCR reads were re-called with MiXCR into one record per CDR3 protein. The data hold tens of thousands of distinct CDR3 sequences, with about 95% observed a single time. The germline CDR1 and CDR2 sequences are SNHLY and FYNNEI. This CDR3 spans 14 amino acids. The V end was cut by 0 bases, the J end by 1 base, with 6 bases between. The receptor was isolated from a human donor with multiple sclerosis. The sequencing sample was made of CD8+ T cells from PBMCs. This rearrangement joins TRBV2 to TRBJ1-1; D remains unclear. In DNA, the CDR3 is TGTGCCAGCAGTGAAGCAGCCGGGAACACTGAAGCTTTCTTT. Translation: CASSEAAGNTEAFF.